This record covers a single T cell receptor beta chain. MiXCR, applied by TCRdb to the 5' RACE reads, yields one record per CDR3 protein. The data hold just under 600,000 distinct CDR3 sequences, with about 14% observed a single time. The data derive from a study of T cells after yellow fever vaccination. Sequenced material: PBMCs, taken on the day of the yellow fever booster vaccination. The source of this sequence is a man aged 25 to 40 who received the YFV17D yellow fever vaccine.

The chain's CDR3 is CASSPPGDRSNQPQHF. As DNA, the CDR3 is TGTGCCAGCTCACCACCGGGGGACAGGAGCAATCAGCCCCAGCATTTT. The chain is built from TRBV18 and TRBJ1-5; 8 bases agree with TRBD1. The CDR3 has 16 residues. Germline loops: CDR1 KGHSH, CDR2 LQKENI. Trimming cost V 0 bases and J 1 base; bases outside gene matches: 2.